This TCR beta chain was recorded in a study of lymphopenia after photon versus proton radiotherapy. Regarding the study as a whole: Oligoclonal CD8+ Temra expansion after nadir drove photon patients' diversity drop.

With respect to this clone: Its antigen is not identified.

The method was immunoSEQ multiplex PCR; TCRdb's version includes in-frame clones alone and lacks a portion of them. This table holds approximately 13,000 clones, roughly four fifths found once. V lost 3 bases to trimming and J lost 5 bases, with 8 bases between them. Germline-derived CDR1 and CDR2 are MNHEY and SMNVEV (reference sequence). This CDR3 is 13 amino acids long. The sample here was peripheral blood, taken from a patient treated with photon-based radiotherapy. This TCR was recovered from a man aged 50 to 60 with gastric cancer. V gene TRBV27 combines with J gene TRBJ2-4; D not resolved. The CDR3 nucleotides read TGTGCCAGCAGTTTGAAACCCCAAAACATTCAGTACTTC. Translated: CASSLKPQNIQYF.